Only a few counts were recorded for the clone carrying this TCR beta chain. Compared with germline, one end of the junction differs, possibly owing to a read error. This CDR3 spans 12 amino acids. The germline V gene encodes CDR1 MGHDK and CDR2 SYGVNS. It was with 60 Vbeta and 13 Jbeta primers that the PCR ran. The data were produced by immunoSEQ multiplex PCR, yet TCRdb's version contains in-frame clones alone and is incomplete. The sample has roughly 130,000 clones; 84% are singletons. The data stem from a study of cytomegalovirus exposure and HLA in healthy donors. This sequence joins TRBV25-1 and TRBJ1-1, with D hard to call. This clonotype originated in a woman under 30 in good health and CMV-seropositive. Sequencing used PBMCs. This CDR3 is CASSELNNEAFF. For the CDR3, the DNA is TGTGCCAGCAGTGAATTAAACAATGAAGCTTTCTTT.